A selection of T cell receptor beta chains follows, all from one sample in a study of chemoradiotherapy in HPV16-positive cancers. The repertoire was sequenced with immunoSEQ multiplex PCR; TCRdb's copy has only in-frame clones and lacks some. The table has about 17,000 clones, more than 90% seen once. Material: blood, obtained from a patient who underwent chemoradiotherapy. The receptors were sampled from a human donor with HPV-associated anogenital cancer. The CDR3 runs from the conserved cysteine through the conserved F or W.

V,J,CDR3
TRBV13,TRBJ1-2,CASSLATVITF
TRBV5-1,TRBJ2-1,CASSPGQGGYNEQFF
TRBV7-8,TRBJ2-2,CAIPGGWTSGGAAGELFF
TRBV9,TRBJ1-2,CASSADRGEYGYTF
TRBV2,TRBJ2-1,CASSEWTSGGLTYNEQFF
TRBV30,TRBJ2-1,CAWSSEEGAYNEQFF
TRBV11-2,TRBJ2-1,CASSPLAGGYNEQFF
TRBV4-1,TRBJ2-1,CASSQEVGGRYNEQFF
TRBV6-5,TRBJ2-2,CASREFGELFF
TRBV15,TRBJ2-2,CATSRDKGQPNTGELFF
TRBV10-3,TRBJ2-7,CAISEPRSYEQYF
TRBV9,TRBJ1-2,CASSVDRVGGYTF
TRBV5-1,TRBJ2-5,CASSYEETQYF
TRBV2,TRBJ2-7,CASVSAGEEDEQYF
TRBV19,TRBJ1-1,CASSMSGTTEAFF